This T cell receptor (beta chain) was profiled in a study of T cells after yellow fever vaccination. On the study more broadly: Low-cell-number fractions were prepared with SMART-Seq v4 Ultra Low Input.

Study-wide points: Subsequent booster samples again held most clones from primary vaccination (96% CD4, just under 90% CD8). On re-exposure, the response was weaker but peaked faster, at day 5 versus 15. Contaminants from the bulk population, in the form of abundant clonotypes, could be found in FACS-sorted repertoires.

TCRdb re-called the 5' RACE reads with MiXCR, one entry per CDR3 protein. This sample has about 160,000 distinct CDR3 sequences; about 7% occur once, and the top ten carry under 3%. V was clipped by 6 bases and J by 2 bases, with 11 bases between them. The CDR3 loop spans 13 amino acids. Germline V CDR1 and CDR2: MNHNS, SASEGT. Worth noting for this clonotype: Its specificity is unknown.

The V and J genes are TRBV6-1 and TRBJ2-7, with D perhaps matching TRBD1 or TRBD2 (5 bases each). The TCR was taken from a man between 18 and 29 years old who received the YFV17D yellow fever vaccine. The sample was CD4+ T cells sorted from PBMCs, taken 4 to 6 days after the first yellow fever vaccination. The CDR3 spells CASRRDGAYEQYF. CDR3 coding DNA: TGTGCCAGCAGAAGGGACGGCGCCTACGAGCAGTACTTC.